This TCR beta chain was obtained from a study of blood T cell repertoires in COVID-19. Study-wide background: There were acute and convalescent COVID-19 samples, and they came from the United States, Italy and Spain. Sources were T cells, B-cell-depleted T cells, or PBMCs; the material itself was cDNA or gDNA.

Only one count was recorded for this clone. The length of the CDR3 is 15 residues. V dropped 7 bases and J dropped 4; count of bases not matched to a gene: 11. CDR1 is MNHNS and CDR2 is SASEGT in the germline V gene. Per the study methods: Using reference gene primer amplification, nucleated cell counts were estimated. The assay was immunoSEQ multiplex PCR, and TCRdb's table has in-frame clones only and misses some. V and J calls plus clone size are reproduced from that table; the DNA served to infer D and trimming. This table has approximately 90,000 clones, about 74% appearing once. This TCR was sampled from a human donor in a cohort sampled during active COVID-19. Material for sequencing was peripheral blood. The J gene is TRBJ1-1, the V gene TRBV6-1; TRBD1 matches 8 bases. CDR3 sequence: CASTKNGQGGTEAFF. The CDR3 nucleotides are TGTGCCAGCACCAAAAACGGACAGGGTGGCACTGAAGCTTTCTTT.